A selection of T cell receptor beta chains follows, all from one sample in a study of cytomegalovirus exposure and HLA in healthy donors. Generated by immunoSEQ multiplex PCR, the TCRdb table keeps only in-frame clones and is missing some. The data contain about 200,000 clones, about 77% of them singletons. Sequencing used PBMCs. The source of these receptors is a woman younger than 45 in good health and CMV-seronegative. Both conserved end residues are part of each CDR3. A D gene is named only where the DNA matches it firmly. Rows may omit the clone size; those that give it use once, few, many or a size class.

TRBJ2-1	NA	TRBV13	NA	CASSPSRGGEQFF	TGTGCCAGCAGCCCTAGTAGGGGCGGTGAGCAGTTCTTC
TRBJ2-1	few	TRBV7-9	NA	CASSFPQGSAEQFF	TGTGCCAGCAGCTTTCCACAGGGATCCGCTGAGCAGTTCTTC
TRBJ1-1	NA	TRBV7-9	NA	CASRSDGTWNTEAFF	TGTGCCAGCAGATCAGATGGGACTTGGAACACTGAAGCTTTCTTT
TRBJ2-1	NA	TRBV5-1	TRBD2	CASSVSGRTHNEQFF	TGCGCCAGCAGCGTGAGCGGGAGGACCCACAATGAGCAGTTCTTC
TRBJ1-4	NA	TRBV4-2	NA	CASSQARLHNEKLFF	TGTGCCAGCAGCCAAGCTCGACTACATAATGAAAAACTGTTTTTT
TRBJ1-1	NA	TRBV6-5	NA	CASSYSGGFEAFF	TGTGCCAGCAGTTACTCGGGGGGGTTTGAAGCTTTCTTT
TRBJ2-3	NA	TRBV18	TRBD2	CASSPRTSGGSTDTQYF	TGTGCCAGCTCACCAAGGACTAGCGGGGGCAGCACAGATACGCAGTATTTT
TRBJ1-3	NA	TRBV4-2	NA	CASSPRPKSHSGNTIYF	TGTGCCAGCAGCCCCCGTCCCAAGAGTCACTCTGGAAACACCATATATTTT
TRBJ2-7	NA	TRBV27	TRBD2	CASSRTSGRPLYEQYF	TGTGCCAGCAGCCGAACTAGCGGGAGGCCCTTATACGAGCAGTACTTC
TRBJ2-3	NA	TRBV2	TRBD2	CASSVGGRALDTQYF	TGTGCCAGCAGTGTGGGCGGGAGGGCTCTAGATACGCAGTATTTT
TRBJ2-4	NA	TRBV5-1	TRBD2	CASSLAGTISHIQYF	TGCGCCAGCAGCTTGGCCGGGACTATAAGCCACATTCAGTACTTC
TRBJ2-1	NA	TRBV18	TRBD2	CASSRGLAGDNEQFF	TGTGCCAGCTCTCGCGGACTAGCGGGCGACAATGAGCAGTTCTTC
TRBJ2-2	NA	TRBV4-2	TRBD1	CASSQPGQAVTGELFF	TGTGCCAGCAGCCAACCGGGACAGGCCGTCACCGGGGAGCTGTTTTTT
TRBJ1-1	NA	TRBV9	NA	CASSPRSTAQTNTEAFF	TGTGCCAGCAGCCCGAGGTCGACAGCCCAGACGAACACTGAAGCTTTCTTT
TRBJ1-1	NA	TRBV10-1	NA	CASPKTRNTEAFF	TGCGCCAGCCCAAAAACTCGAAACACTGAAGCTTTCTTT
TRBJ2-5	NA	TRBV5-1	TRBD2	CASSWGLAQETQYF	TGCGCCAGCAGCTGGGGACTAGCCCAAGAGACCCAGTACTTC
TRBJ2-7	NA	TRBV5-1	NA	CASSLGLHYEQYF	TGCGCCAGCAGCTTGGGGCTCCACTACGAGCAGTACTTC